This T cell receptor beta chain was sequenced for a study of blood T cell repertoires in COVID-19. Sequenced by immunoSEQ multiplex PCR; TCRdb stores in-frame clones only, minus some. Of about 430,000 clones listed, 85% to 90% were seen once; the top ten hold around 1.1%. Germline values: CDR1 KGHSH, CDR2 LQKENI. Germline trimming cut 8 bases from V and 0 bases from J; bases unmatched to any gene: 6. The CDR3 consists of 16 residues. The chain has TRBV18 and TRBJ2-6, with 8 bases lining up with TRBD1. This sequence originates from a man in his thirties or forties who had recovered from COVID-19. Specimen: PBMCs or T cells enriched from blood (not recorded which). In nucleotides, the CDR3 is TGTGCCAGCACAACAGGGGGACTCTCTGGGGCCAACGTCCTGACTTTC. Translated: CASTTGGLSGANVLTF.